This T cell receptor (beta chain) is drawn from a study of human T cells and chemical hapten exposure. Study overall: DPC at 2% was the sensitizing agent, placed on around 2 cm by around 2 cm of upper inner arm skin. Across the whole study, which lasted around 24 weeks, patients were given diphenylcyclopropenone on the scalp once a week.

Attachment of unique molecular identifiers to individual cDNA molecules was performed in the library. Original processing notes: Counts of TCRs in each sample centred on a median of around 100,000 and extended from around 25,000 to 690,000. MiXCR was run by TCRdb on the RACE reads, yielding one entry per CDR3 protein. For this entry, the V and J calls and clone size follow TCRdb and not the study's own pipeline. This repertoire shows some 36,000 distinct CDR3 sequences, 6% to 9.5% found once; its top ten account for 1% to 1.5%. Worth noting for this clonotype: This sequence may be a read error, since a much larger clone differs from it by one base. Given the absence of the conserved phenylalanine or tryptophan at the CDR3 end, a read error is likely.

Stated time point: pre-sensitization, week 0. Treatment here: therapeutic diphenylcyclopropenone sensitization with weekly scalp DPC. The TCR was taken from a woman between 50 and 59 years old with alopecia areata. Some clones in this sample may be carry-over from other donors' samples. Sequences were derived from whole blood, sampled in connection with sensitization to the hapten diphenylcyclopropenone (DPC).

The CDR3 is CASRDGRAGDTQYL. The CDR3 DNA reads TGTGCCAGCAGAGACGGGAGGGCCGGAGATACGCAGTATTTA. The chain recombines TRBV5-4 with TRBJ2-3; TRBD2 agrees at 8 bases. The V segment lost 5 bases and the J segment 5 bases; nucleotides outside the gene matches: 7. CDR1 is SGHNT, CDR2 YYREEE, per germline (reference sequence). The length of the CDR3 is 14 residues.